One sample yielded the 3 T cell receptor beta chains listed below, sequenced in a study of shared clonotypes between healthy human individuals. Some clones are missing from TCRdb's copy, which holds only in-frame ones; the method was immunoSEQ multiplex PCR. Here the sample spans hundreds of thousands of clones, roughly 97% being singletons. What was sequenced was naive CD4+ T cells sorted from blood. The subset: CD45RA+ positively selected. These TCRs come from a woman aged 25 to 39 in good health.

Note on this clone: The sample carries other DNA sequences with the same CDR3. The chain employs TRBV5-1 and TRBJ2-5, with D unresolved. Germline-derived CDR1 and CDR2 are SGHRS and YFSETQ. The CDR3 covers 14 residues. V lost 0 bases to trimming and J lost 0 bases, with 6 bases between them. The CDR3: CASSLVGYQETQYF. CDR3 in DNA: TGCGCCAGCAGCTTGGTTGGGTACCAAGAGACCCAGTACTTC.

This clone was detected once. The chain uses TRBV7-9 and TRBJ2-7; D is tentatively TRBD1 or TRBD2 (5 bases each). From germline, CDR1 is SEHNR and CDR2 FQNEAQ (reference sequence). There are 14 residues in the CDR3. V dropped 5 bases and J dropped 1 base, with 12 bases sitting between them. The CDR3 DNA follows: TGTGCCAGCAGCCCCCGGGGCCAATCCTACGAGCAGTACTTC. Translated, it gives CASSPRGQSYEQYF.

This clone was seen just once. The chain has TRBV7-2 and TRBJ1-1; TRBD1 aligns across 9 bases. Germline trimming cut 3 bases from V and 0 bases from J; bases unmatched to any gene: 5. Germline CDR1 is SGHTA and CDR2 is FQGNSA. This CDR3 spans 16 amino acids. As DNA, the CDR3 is TGTGCCAGCAGCTTTACGGGACAGGGTATGAACACTGAAGCTTTCTTT. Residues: CASSFTGQGMNTEAFF.